This entry features one T cell receptor delta chain sequence. Its target is unknown. One junction end disagrees with the germline gene, perhaps due to a read error. RNA was extracted from the cells and then reverse transcribed. Multiplex PCR used pooled V-gene forward primers and a constant-region reverse primer to amplify CDR3s. TCRdb reran clone calling via CATT on the multiplex PCR reads. The table records over 45,000 delta-chain clones, more than 13% of them present only once. The CDR3 length is 15 residues. From germline, CDR1 is TSWWSYY and CDR2 QGS. Thymocytes were sorted as CD3+ TCRVdelta1+ TCRVdelta2- after alphabeta T cell depletion. Purity of the sorted Vdelta1+ thymocytes ranged from about 98% to 99.6%. The sample originates from a study of Vδ1+ human thymocytes. Broader study findings: Despite high sort purity, about 20% of thymic T cell receptor delta sequences were Vdelta2. Thymic TRG and TRD repertoires appeared highly polyclonal, with Gaussian CDR3 length distributions.

V usage is TRDV1 and J usage is TRDJ1; D is unresolved. The clonotype was recovered from a girl under three years old who had congenital heart surgery. Sequencing used Vdelta1+ gamma-delta thymocytes from the thymus. Subset described: FACS-sorted CD3+ TCRalphabeta- TCRVdelta1+ TCRVdelta2- thymocytes. CDR3 sequence reads: CALGQQGFHTNKLIF. CDR3 sequence (DNA): TGTGCTCTTGGGCAGCAGGGGTTCCACACCAATAAACTCATCTTT.